This T cell receptor (beta chain) was identified in a study of shared clonotypes between healthy human individuals. Naive-designated CD8 cells lacked CD45RO, were positively enriched for CCR7, and omitted terminally differentiated effector memory CD45RA+ cells. With 1 base removed from V and 2 bases from J, the gap between germline ends came to 15 bases. Germline CDR1 LGHNA, CDR2 YSLEER. The CDR3 covers 17 residues. The genomic DNA of each subset was split evenly across several immunoSEQ plates. Sequencing was performed with immunoSEQ multiplex PCR; in TCRdb, only in-frame clones are kept and a portion is missing. In the table there are about 2.1 million clones, roughly 95% of which are singletons.

The clonotype originates from a man aged 18 to 29 in good health. Some clones in this sample may be carry-over from other donors' samples. The chain links TRBV4-3 to TRBJ2-1; D unresolved. Sequenced material: naive CD8+ T cells from PBMCs. In nucleotides, the CDR3 is TGCGCCAGCAGCCAAGGATGGGGTGAACCTCCCTACAATGAGCAGTTCTTC. It is translated as CASSQGWGEPPYNEQFF.